The 32 T cell receptor beta chains below all came from one sample that was sequenced in a study of shared clonotypes between healthy human individuals. TCRdb's table, derived via immunoSEQ multiplex PCR, lists solely in-frame clones and lacks some. Among about 2.4 million clones, 93% were seen once, and the ten largest hold roughly 0.36%. Source material: naive CD4+ T cells from PBMCs. The subset was: CD45RA+ positively selected. Every receptor here comes from a man between 18 and 35 years old in good health. Some clones in this sample may be carry-over from other donors' samples.

This sequence joins TRBV9 and TRBJ2-1, with TRBD2 matching 7 bases. Trimming removed 7 bases from V and 2 bases from J; junction bases left unmatched: 9. Germline values: CDR1 SGDLS, CDR2 YYNGEE. This CDR3 is built from 15 residues. In DNA, the CDR3 is TGTGCCAGCGCGACCGGAAGCGGGACCTACAATGAGCAGTTCTTC. It codes for CASATGSGTYNEQFF. The full variable domain, with the rest looked up from reference TRBV9 and TRBJ2-1, is DSGVTQTPKHLITATGQRVTLRCSPRSGDLSVYWYQQSLDQGLQFLIQYYNGEERAKGNILERFSAQQFPDLHSELNLSSLELGDSALYFCASATGSGTYNEQFFGPGTRLTVL.

The V and J genes are TRBV2 and TRBJ1-1; no definite D call. CDR1 and CDR2 (germline): SNHLY, FYNNEI. Trimming took off 4 bases at V and 1 base at J, with 7 bases between the two ends. The CDR3 runs 13 residues. CDR3 sequence reads: CASSAEPNTEAFF. The CDR3 DNA follows: TGTGCCAGCAGTGCCGAGCCGAACACTGAAGCTTTCTTT.

This clone was counted once. The chain uses TRBV30 and TRBJ1-6; D unclear. Trimming took 7 bases from V and 7 from J, leaving 17 bases between them. Per germline, CDR1 GTSNPN and CDR2 SVGIG (reference sequence). This CDR3 contains 14 residues. DNA for the CDR3: TGTGCCTATACCATTGGGTCCAGCAATTCACCCCTCCACTTT. Its protein is CAYTIGSSNSPLHF.

This sequence joins TRBV19 and TRBJ2-5; D remains ambiguous. The CDR3 has 14 amino acids. V lost 5 bases and J 0 bases, leaving 10 bases between the germline ends. Germline V gives CDR1 LNHDA, CDR2 SQIVND (reference sequence). CDR3 nucleotides: TGTGCCAGTAGTTCACAGTTGTACCAAGAGACCCAGTACTTC. It codes for CASSSQLYQETQYF.

The gene calls are TRBV9 and TRBJ2-5; the D gene is possibly TRBD2 (7 bases). The ends were cut back, 0 bases at V and 0 bases at J, with 15 bases in the middle. There are 17 residues in the CDR3. Germline V gene sequence: CDR1 SGDLS, CDR2 YYNGEE. CDR3 DNA: TGTGCCAGCAGCGTAGGCATGGGGGGGCGTTACCAAGAGACCCAGTACTTC. Amino acids: CASSVGMGGRYQETQYF.

The V and J genes are TRBV10-1 and TRBJ2-2, with 8 bases fitting TRBD1. V was pared by 5 bases and J by 4 bases, with 6 bases of the junction left unmatched. The CDR3 spans 15 residues. The germline V gene has CDR1 WNHNN and CDR2 SYGVQD (reference sequence). The CDR3 bases are TGCGCCAGCAGTATTGACAGGGGAGGCACCGGGGAGCTGTTTTTT. Translated: CASSIDRGGTGELFF.

The V and J genes are TRBV5-1 and TRBJ2-3; 10 bases map to TRBD1. CDR3 length: 15 residues. V lost 2 bases, J lost 4 bases, and 4 bases stayed unmatched. Germline V gene lookup returns CDR1 SGHRS and CDR2 YFSETQ. CDR3 sequence (DNA): TGCGCCAGCAGCTTCTTGACAGGGGGCGCAGATACGCAGTATTTT. This codes for CASSFLTGGADTQYF.

The rearrangement joins TRBV19 to TRBJ2-7, with 8 bases matching TRBD2. V shed 4 bases, J shed 4 bases, and the junction held 6 bases outside the gene matches. CDR1 and CDR2 from the germline V gene are LNHDA and SQIVND (reference sequence). This CDR3 is built from 14 residues. The CDR3 region has the DNA TGTGCCAGTAGTAAGACTAGCGCCTATTACGAGCAGTACTTC. It translates to CASSKTSAYYEQYF.

This chain links TRBV5-6 with TRBJ1-1, with no clear D. CDR1 and CDR2 from the germline V gene are SGHDT and YYEEEE. The CDR3 covers 13 residues. The ends were cut back, 4 bases at V and 4 bases at J, with 11 bases in the middle. This chain's CDR3 is CASSRQTLTEAFF. In DNA, the CDR3 is TGTGCCAGCAGCCGTCAAACGCTCACTGAAGCTTTCTTT.

The chain employs TRBV28 and TRBJ1-2; D is possibly TRBD1 (6 bases). This CDR3 region has 13 residues. Trimming stripped 6 bases from V and 8 bases from J, with 16 bases between. CDR1 is MDHEN and CDR2 is SYDVKM in the germline V gene. CDR3 residues: CASSDATGRGYTF. For the CDR3, the DNA is TGTGCCAGCAGCGATGCGACAGGAAGGGGCTACACCTTC.

The genes are TRBV4-2 and TRBJ1-5; D call uncertain. Trimming left V 0 bases short and J 0 bases short, with 9 bases between. CDR3 size: 16 residues. Germline-derived CDR1 and CDR2 are LGHNA and YNFKEQ. CDR3 bases: TGTGCCAGCAGCCAAGAAGCGGGAGTTAGCAATCAGCCCCAGCATTTT. It translates to CASSQEAGVSNQPQHF.

The chain recombines TRBV30 with TRBJ1-5; D is uncertain. There are 14 residues in the CDR3. Germline CDR1 is GTSNPN and CDR2 is SVGIG (reference sequence). The V gene lost 4 bases and the J gene lost 1 base, with 11 bases spanning the gap. CDR3 sequence (DNA): TGTGCCTGGAACGAGGGTCGGAGCAATCAGCCCCAGCATTTT. Amino acids: CAWNEGRSNQPQHF.

This sequence joins TRBV28 and TRBJ2-7; 8 nucleotides align to TRBD2. CDR3 length equals 14 residues. J gave up 6 bases and V 6 bases, and 10 bases lay outside the gene matches. Per the germline V gene, CDR1 is MDHEN and CDR2 is SYDVKM. CDR3 DNA: TGTGCCAGCAGCCCCCCAGCGGGAGCGTTCGAGCAGTACTTC. Protein sequence: CASSPPAGAFEQYF.

The chain uses TRBV23-1 and TRBJ2-7, with 9 bases that match TRBD2. TRBV23-1 is known as an ORF, though its function is uncertain. Trimming cost V 3 bases and J 4 bases; bases outside gene matches: 4. This CDR3 spans 14 amino acids. In DNA form, the CDR3 reads TGCGCCAGCAGTCATATTAGCGGGAGTTACGAGCAGTACTTC. Its translation: CASSHISGSYEQYF.

Comments on this clone: The sample holds other DNA sequences that translate to the same CDR3. This rearrangement joins TRBV28 to TRBJ1-1; D is ambiguous. There are 11 residues in the CDR3. Trimming left V 6 bases short and J 2 bases short, with 4 bases between. Germline V gene data show CDR1 as MDHEN and CDR2 as SYDVKM. This chain's CDR3 is CASSSNTEAFF. The CDR3 nucleotides read TGTGCCAGCAGCAGCAACACTGAAGCTTTCTTT.

The J gene is TRBJ2-2, the V gene TRBV5-1; 9 bases match TRBD2. Germline loops: CDR1 SGHRS, CDR2 YFSETQ. Losses at the gene ends were 4 bases for V and 0 bases for J; bases not matched to a gene: 4. The CDR3 is made up of 16 amino acids. The CDR3 DNA sequence: TGCGCCAGCAGCGATAGCGGGAGTGCGAACACCGGGGAGCTGTTTTTT. Its translation: CASSDSGSANTGELFF.

This rearrangement joins TRBV13 to TRBJ2-2; unclear D gene. Germline CDR1 and CDR2: PRHDT and FYEKMQ (reference sequence). The germline V and J ends were trimmed by 6 bases and 0 bases, with 11 bases remaining between them. The CDR3 spans 15 residues. CDR3 nucleotides: TGTGCCAGCAGAAAACTCGGGTCGAACACCGGGGAGCTGTTTTTT. It codes for CASRKLGSNTGELFF. The entire variable domain, with the rest obtained from reference TRBV13 and TRBJ2-2, is as follows: AAGVIQSPRHLIKEKRETATLKCYPIPRHDTVYWYQQGPGQDPQFLISFYEKMQSDKGSIPDRFSAQQFSDYHSELNMSSLELGDSALYFCASRKLGSNTGELFFGEGSRLTVL.

The V and J genes are TRBV28 and TRBJ2-1, with a tentative D call TRBD2 (6 bases). The CDR3 length is 13 residues. The V end lost 6 bases, the J end lost 6 bases, and 12 bases lay between the germline ends. Germline CDR1 MDHEN, CDR2 SYDVKM. The CDR3 sequence: CASRTGAGNEQFF. The CDR3 coding sequence is TGTGCCAGCAGGACGGGAGCGGGCAATGAGCAGTTCTTC.

The chain employs TRBV6-1 and TRBJ1-1; possible D gene TRBD1, 6 bases. Trimming took 3 bases from V and 1 from J, leaving 15 bases between them. This CDR3 is 16 amino acids long. Germline CDR1 and CDR2: MNHNS and SASEGT. The CDR3 DNA reads as TGTGCCAGCAGTGAGCCTTCAACAGGGACGAACACTGAAGCTTTCTTT. Protein sequence: CASSEPSTGTNTEAFF.

The rearrangement joins TRBV7-2 to TRBJ2-3; TRBD2 agrees at 11 bases. The CDR3 contains 16 residues. Germline V CDR1 and CDR2: SGHTA, FQGNSA. Trimming took 5 bases from V and 4 from J; bases not matched to a gene: 8. The CDR3 loop is CASSLGIAGGADTQYF. CDR3 in DNA: TGTGCCAGCAGCCTAGGGATAGCGGGAGGGGCAGATACGCAGTATTTT.

V usage is TRBV2 and J usage is TRBJ2-6, with unresolved D. The V end lost 4 bases, the J end lost 0 bases, and 7 bases lay between the germline ends. This CDR3 is built from 15 residues. The V gene's germline CDR1 is SNHLY and CDR2 FYNNEI. For the CDR3, the DNA is TGTGCCAGCAGTGGACTCTTCTCTGGGGCCAACGTCCTGACTTTC. It translates to CASSGLFSGANVLTF.

The rearrangement uses TRBV9 and TRBJ2-1; D may be TRBD2 (6 bases). V was pared by 3 bases and J by 4 bases, with 17 bases between. Germline V lookup: CDR1 SGDLS, CDR2 YYNGEE. The CDR3 has 16 amino acids. CDR3 loop: CASSAVGGTMYNEQFF. The CDR3 DNA reads TGTGCCAGCAGCGCCGTGGGCGGGACCATGTACAATGAGCAGTTCTTC.

CDR3 in amino acids: CASKLTGANYGYTF. CDR3 DNA: TGTGCCTCCAAATTGACAGGGGCTAACTATGGCTACACCTTC. This chain uses TRBV10-3 with TRBJ1-2; 8 nucleotides match TRBD1. V shed 11 bases, J shed 0 bases, and the junction held 8 bases outside the gene matches. CDR1 and CDR2 from the germline V gene are ENHRY and SYGVKD. This CDR3 comprises 14 residues.

The chain couples TRBV5-1 to TRBJ2-3, with D perhaps TRBD2 (6 bases). CDR3 size: 14 residues. Trimming took 0 bases from V and 4 from J, leaving 9 bases between them. Germline values: CDR1 SGHRS, CDR2 YFSETQ. The CDR3 region has the DNA TGCGCCAGCAGCTTGGACGGGAGCGCAGATACGCAGTATTTT. Translating it yields CASSLDGSADTQYF.

The chain joins TRBV10-3 to TRBJ2-2; D not resolved. CDR1 is ENHRY, CDR2 SYGVKD, per germline. The CDR3 length is 11 residues. Between the trimmed V and J ends, which lost 6 bases and 5 bases, there was a span of 4 bases. The CDR3 here is CAIRGTGELFF. As DNA, the CDR3 is TGTGCCATCAGGGGGACCGGGGAGCTGTTTTTT.

The genes are TRBV27 and TRBJ2-3; D call uncertain. V dropped 5 bases and J dropped 4 bases, with 10 bases sitting between them. The CDR3 covers 13 residues. The germline CDR1 and CDR2 sequences are MNHEY and SMNVEV (reference sequence). CDR3 sequence reads: CASSPNFPDTQYF. The CDR3 DNA follows: TGTGCCAGCAGTCCAAACTTTCCAGATACGCAGTATTTT.

The gene calls are TRBV28 and TRBJ2-7; maybe TRBD2 (5 bases). There are 14 residues in the CDR3. V was pared by 7 bases and J by 0 bases, with 13 bases between. From germline, CDR1 is MDHEN and CDR2 SYDVKM. DNA for the CDR3: TGTGCCAGCACGGAGGCCGTCAGCTCCTACGAGCAGTACTTC. It is translated as CASTEAVSSYEQYF.

The chain recombines TRBV27 with TRBJ1-5, with D unresolved. V dropped 6 bases and J dropped 3 bases, with 9 bases sitting between them. This CDR3 spans 13 amino acids. Germline V CDR1 and CDR2: MNHEY, SMNVEV (reference sequence). Here the CDR3 reads CASSPRVNQPQHF. The CDR3 DNA reads as TGTGCCAGCAGCCCCCGAGTCAATCAGCCCCAGCATTTT.

A remark on this clone: The same CDR3 can be traced to other DNA sequences in this sample. The chain uses TRBV7-3 and TRBJ2-1; D is ambiguous. The germline CDR1 and CDR2 sequences are SGHTA and FQGTGA. The CDR3 spans 15 residues. V was pared by 3 bases and J by 0 bases, with 9 bases between. In DNA, the CDR3 is TGTGCCAGCAGCTTGATGGCGAGCTCCTACAATGAGCAGTTCTTC. Translated, it gives CASSLMASSYNEQFF.

The CDR3 loop reads CASSLVQRRLSEKLFF. DNA of the CDR3: TGTGCCAGCAGCTTGGTGCAGCGTCGGTTGAGTGAAAAACTGTTTTTT. The chain recombines TRBV5-8 with TRBJ1-4; D uncertain. CDR3 size: 16 residues. The germline V gene has CDR1 SGHTS and CDR2 YDEGEE. Trimming left V 0 bases short and J 7 bases short, with 16 bases between.

The V gene is TRBV6-1, the J gene TRBJ1-4; D gene uncertain. This CDR3 contains 16 residues. Germline V gene data show CDR1 as MNHNS and CDR2 as SASEGT. V was trimmed by 2 bases and J by 2 bases, leaving 12 bases between them. DNA of the CDR3: TGTGCCAGCAGTGAATGGGGAGGAGTCACTAATGAAAAACTGTTTTTT. Amino acids: CASSEWGGVTNEKLFF.

The chain employs TRBV27 and TRBJ1-2; D is undetermined. CDR3 length: 13 amino acids. Germline CDR1 and CDR2: MNHEY and SMNVEV (reference sequence). Deletions cut 6 bases from V and 4 bases from J, with 12 bases between. CDR3 region: CASSPRPPYGYTF. Written as DNA, the CDR3 is TGTGCCAGCAGCCCCCGGCCACCCTATGGCTACACCTTC.